The 24 T cell receptor beta chains given below trace back to one sample, sequenced in a study of early T cells in non-severe SARS-CoV-2 infection. Each CDR3 protein gets one entry after TCRdb re-called the 5' RACE reads with MiXCR. This sample has 90,000 to 120,000 distinct CDR3 sequences, with more than 9.5% found just once. The sequenced material came from whole blood. The receptors come from an adult who was a healthcare worker with PCR-confirmed SARS-CoV-2 infection or an uninfected control (not recorded which).

This clonotype was observed at least ten times. The chain couples TRBV7-2 to TRBJ2-7, with 7 bases identical to TRBD1. Trimming removed 5 bases from V and 3 bases from J; junction bases left unmatched: 7. CDR1 is SGHTA and CDR2 is FQGNSA in the germline V gene. CDR3 length equals 14 residues. CDR3 coding DNA: TGTGCCAGCAGCCTGGACAGGAGAGTCTACGAGCAGTACTTC. Translating it yields CASSLDRRVYEQYF.

Concerning this clonotype: A read error may explain this, as a much larger clone is one base away. This chain links TRBV24-1 with TRBJ1-1; the match to TRBD1 covers 7 bases. This CDR3 spans 14 amino acids. V gave up 11 bases and J gave up 0 bases; unmatched junction bases: 8. The germline CDR1 and CDR2 sequences are KGHDR and SFDVKD. CDR3 DNA: TGTGCCATCATGGCAGGGGGACTGAACACTGAAGCTTTCTTT. Translation: CAIMAGGLNTEAFF.

The chain combines TRBV7-7 with TRBJ2-5; D is possibly TRBD1 (6 bases). The CDR3 is made up of 13 amino acids. With 5 bases removed from V and 3 bases from J, the gap between germline ends came to 10 bases. CDR1 SSHAT and CDR2 FNYEAQ come from the germline V gene (reference sequence). As DNA, the CDR3 is TGTGCCAGCAGCCAGGGGCGGGAAGAGACCCAGTACTTC. Translating it yields CASSQGREETQYF.

In regard to this clonotype: One junction end disagrees with the germline gene, perhaps due to a read error. This chain connects TRBV7-8 to TRBJ2-1; 9 bases match TRBD1. The CDR3 length is 14 residues. Per the germline V gene, CDR1 is SGHVS and CDR2 is FQNEAQ. DNA for the CDR3: TGTGCCAGCAGCGTACAGGGGGCCTACAATGGGCAGTTCTTC. This translates into CASSVQGAYNGQFF.

This clonotype was counted ten times or more. The V and J genes are TRBV28 and TRBJ2-7, with TRBD2 identical over 8 bases. After removal of 9 bases from V and 3 bases from J, the junction contained 4 bases not matched to a gene. The CDR3 is 12 amino acids. The germline gives CDR1 MDHEN, CDR2 SYDVKM. The CDR3 protein is CASGSGNYEQYF. The CDR3 DNA sequence: TGTGCCAGTGGTAGCGGGAACTACGAGCAGTACTTC.

The table lists this clonotype with a few counts. The V gene is TRBV5-1, the J gene TRBJ2-5; D is uncertain. This CDR3 has 15 residues. Germline loops: CDR1 SGHRS, CDR2 YFSETQ. V lost 2 bases to trimming and J lost 4 bases, with 15 bases between them. This chain's CDR3 is CASSLRLGRGETQYF. As DNA, the CDR3 is TGCGCCAGCAGCTTAAGACTCGGCCGCGGAGAGACCCAGTACTTC. Together with reference TRBV5-1 and TRBJ2-5, the CDR3 gives the full variable domain: KAGVTQTPRYLIKTRGQQVTLSCSPISGHRSVSWYQQTPGQGLQFLFEYFSETQRNKGNFPGRFSGRQFSNSRSEMNVSTLELGDSALYLCASSLRLGRGETQYFGPGTRLLVL.

This clonotype was picked up many times. The gene calls are TRBV28 and TRBJ1-3; no reliable D call. CDR1 is MDHEN and CDR2 is SYDVKM in the germline V gene. V lost 3 bases to trimming and J lost 3 bases, with 12 bases between them. The CDR3 covers 15 residues. The CDR3 spells CASSFPRVFGNTIYF. The CDR3 region has the DNA TGTGCCAGCAGTTTTCCGCGGGTTTTTGGAAACACCATATATTTT.

This clonotype was picked up a small number of times. The V gene is TRBV29-1, the J gene TRBJ1-1; no firm D call. This CDR3 is built from 11 residues. The germline CDR1 and CDR2 sequences are SQVTM and ANQGSEA. CDR3 amino acids: CTVGRRTEAFF. DNA for the CDR3: TGCACCGTAGGGAGGAGGACTGAAGCTTTCTTT.

This clonotype was seen many times. The chain combines TRBV12-3 or TRBV12-4 with TRBJ2-1, with 7 bases lining up with TRBD2. The CDR3 consists of 16 residues. J gave up 2 bases and V 3 bases, and 7 bases lay outside the gene matches. This chain's CDR3 is CASSFGREPPYNEQFF. The CDR3, as DNA: TGTGCCAGCAGTTTCGGGCGGGAGCCCCCCTACAATGAGCAGTTCTTC.

The chain carries TRBV7-6 and TRBJ1-5, with a tentative D call TRBD1 (6 bases). The V gene lost 6 bases and the J gene lost 6 bases, with 15 bases spanning the gap. CDR3 length: 14 amino acids. Germline CDR1 SGHVS, CDR2 FNYEAQ. For the CDR3, the DNA is TGTGCCAGCAGTCCGGACAGTCGGCCTCAGCCCCAGCATTTT. It translates to CASSPDSRPQPQHF. Full variable domain (missing parts from reference TRBV7-6 and TRBJ1-5): GAGVSQSPRYKVTKRGQDVALRCDPISGHVSLYWYRQALGQGPEFLTYFNYEAQQDKSGLPNDRFSAERPEGSISTLTIQRTEQRDSAMYRCASSPDSRPQPQHFGDGTRLSIL.

There are a few counts of this clonotype. A read error may produce the germline difference seen at one junction end. V is TRBV7-2 and J is TRBJ2-7, with 11 bases matching TRBD2. The CDR3 is made up of 14 amino acids. Germline V CDR1 and CDR2: SGHTA, FQGNSA. CDR3 loop: CASTLAGGAYEQYF. The CDR3 nucleotides are TGTGCCAGCACCTTAGCGGGAGGGGCCTACGAGCAGTACTTC.

This clonotype was observed a few times. The rearrangement uses TRBV7-9 and TRBJ1-5; perhaps TRBD1 as D (5 bases). This CDR3 is built from 17 residues. The ends were cut back, 0 bases at V and 2 bases at J, with 14 bases in the middle. Germline V gene lookup returns CDR1 SEHNR and CDR2 FQNEAQ (reference sequence). In DNA, the CDR3 is TGTGCCAGCAGCTTAGCGGAAGGGGAAAGAGGCAATCAGCCCCAGCATTTT. This encodes CASSLAEGERGNQPQHF.

This clonotype was counted many times. The V gene is TRBV29-1, the J gene TRBJ2-2; 9 nucleotides line up with TRBD1. Germline values: CDR1 SQVTM, CDR2 ANQGSEA. CDR3 size: 14 residues. V trimming: 7 bases; J trimming: 2 bases; junction bases outside the gene matches: 5. CDR3 sequence: CSARDRVNTGELFF. The CDR3 coding sequence is TGCAGCGCCCGGGACAGGGTTAACACCGGGGAGCTGTTTTTT.

Concerning this clonotype itself: An end of the junction differs from the germline gene, which may be a read error. The V call is TRBV27, the J call TRBJ1-3; the D gene is possibly TRBD1 (5 bases). This CDR3 comprises 17 residues. Looked up from germline, CDR1 is MNHEY and CDR2 is SMNVEV (reference sequence). DNA for the CDR3: TGTGCCAGCAGTCTCGCTCCCCCCGGGACCCCCGGAAACGCCATATATTTT. Protein product: CASSLAPPGTPGNAIYF.

This clonotype was observed a few times. The chain uses TRBV7-9 and TRBJ1-1; D remains ambiguous. V was cut by 4 bases and J by 1 base, with 7 bases left in between. The CDR3 is 13 residues long. CDR1 and CDR2 from the germline V gene are SEHNR and FQNEAQ (reference sequence). CDR3 DNA sequence: TGTGCCAGCAGCTCCGATCCGAACACTGAAGCTTTCTTT. It yields the protein CASSSDPNTEAFF.

The chain is built from TRBV4-1 and TRBJ2-5, with no clear D. Trimming removed 2 bases from V and 5 bases from J, with 9 bases in between. Germline loops: CDR1 MGHRA, CDR2 YSYEKL. This CDR3 is 13 amino acids long. The CDR3 DNA follows: TGCGCCAGCAGCCAATTGTTATTGGAGACCCAGTACTTC. Translation gives CASSQLLLETQYF.

This clonotype occurred a few times. V usage is TRBV5-1 and J usage is TRBJ2-2; 9 bases match TRBD2. V was pared by 1 base and J by 2 bases, with 6 bases of the junction left unmatched. Germline V lookup: CDR1 SGHRS, CDR2 YFSETQ. CDR3 length: 17 residues. Here the CDR3 reads CASSLRLAAFNTGELFF. CDR3 DNA: TGCGCCAGCAGCTTGAGACTAGCGGCTTTTAACACCGGGGAGCTGTTTTTT.

This clonotype occurred a few times. The chain is built from TRBV5-1 and TRBJ2-7; 13 nucleotides line up with TRBD2. The CDR3 extends over 15 amino acids. Germline loops: CDR1 SGHRS, CDR2 YFSETQ. With 3 bases clipped from V and 9 bases from J, the junction kept 9 bases outside the gene matches. CDR3 nucleotide sequence: TGCGCCAGCAGCTCGGCCGGGACTAGCGGGATTGGGCAGTACTTC. Translated, it gives CASSSAGTSGIGQYF.

The rearrangement links TRBV6-2 or TRBV6-3 to TRBJ2-1, with TRBD2 matching over 11 bases. Germline V gives CDR1 MNHEY, CDR2 SVGEGT. This CDR3 spans 16 amino acids. V lost 5 bases, J lost 8 bases, and 11 bases stayed unmatched. The CDR3 nucleotides are TGTGCCAGCAGTCGCCTTAGCGGGAGGGCGCAATATGAGCAGTTCTTC. Encoded protein: CASSRLSGRAQYEQFF.

The chain recombines TRBV10-2 with TRBJ2-2; D uncertain. This CDR3 has 13 residues. Germline loops: CDR1 WSHSY, CDR2 SAAADI. The V gene lost 6 bases and the J gene lost 3 bases, with 8 bases spanning the gap. The CDR3 bases are TGCGCCAGCAGGAGTGACTACACCGGGGAGCTGTTTTTT. Translation: CASRSDYTGELFF.

The chain carries TRBV29-1 and TRBJ1-3; unclear D gene. Trimming took off 4 bases at V and 2 bases at J, with 6 bases between the two ends. Per the germline V gene, CDR1 is SQVTM and CDR2 is ANQGSEA. The length of the CDR3 is 12 residues. The CDR3 is CSVVGTGNTIYF. CDR3 in DNA: TGCAGCGTTGTGGGGACTGGAAACACCATATATTTT.

The table lists this clonotype with many counts. The chain employs TRBV20-1 and TRBJ1-5, with D possibly matching TRBD1 (5 bases). Germline loops: CDR1 DFQATT, CDR2 SNEGSKA (reference sequence). The CDR3 consists of 16 residues. Trimming stripped 5 bases from V and 0 bases from J, with 17 bases between. The CDR3 loop is CSAYSSGAYSNQPQHF. The DNA for the CDR3 is TGCAGTGCTTATTCCTCCGGGGCCTATAGCAATCAGCCCCAGCATTTT.

This clonotype was counted many times. V gene TRBV11-2 combines with J gene TRBJ2-3; no clear D. Germline V CDR1 and CDR2: SGHAT, FQNNGV. V lost 4 bases to trimming and J lost 6 bases, with 2 bases between them. The CDR3 extends over 10 amino acids. The CDR3 DNA follows: TGTGCCAGCAGCTCCGATACGCAGTATTTT. It translates to CASSSDTQYF.

At least ten counts were recorded for this clonotype. The gene calls are TRBV5-6 and TRBJ2-3, with D possibly TRBD1 on 6 matching bases. Trimming pared 3 bases from V and 2 bases from J, leaving 10 bases between. CDR1 is SGHDT, CDR2 YYEEEE, per germline. This CDR3 contains 14 residues. CDR3 DNA sequence: TGTGCCAGCAGCTCGGGACATTACACAGATACGCAGTATTTT. This gives the protein CASSSGHYTDTQYF.